A selection of T cell receptor beta chains follows, all from one sample in a study of blood T cell repertoires in COVID-19. Method: immunoSEQ multiplex PCR; TCRdb's copy keeps in-frame clones and lacks some. The sample comprises 90,000 or so clones, 90% of which are singletons, and around 4.5% rests with the top ten. Material for sequencing was peripheral blood. These receptors were taken from a woman older than 75 with active or convalescent COVID-19. The CDR3 runs from the conserved cysteine through the conserved F or W. A D gene is named only where the DNA matches it firmly. Clone size is shown for a subset of rows, as once, few, many or a class of expanded clone.

V	J	size	D	DNA	CDR3
TRBV5-1	TRBJ1-2	NA	NA	TGCGCCAGCAGCTTGGGGGCACCAGTCTATGGCTACACCTTC	CASSLGAPVYGYTF
TRBV27	TRBJ1-5	NA	TRBD1	TGTGCCAGCAGTTTTGGGACTGACAGGGTGTTTCAGCCCCAGCATTTT	CASSFGTDRVFQPQHF
TRBV5-1	TRBJ2-2	once	TRBD2	TGCGCCAGCAGCTGGACTAGCGGGAGGAGGACCGGGGAGCTGTTTTTT	CASSWTSGRRTGELFF
TRBV28	TRBJ2-1	NA	TRBD1	TGTGCCAGCAGTTTAGGGACCGGGACAGGGTCCTCCAATGAGCAGTTCTTC	CASSLGTGTGSSNEQFF
TRBV19	TRBJ2-1	NA	TRBD1	TGTGCCAGTAGTGAGACAGGGGCCCTCTCCTACAATGAGCAGTTCTTC	CASSETGALSYNEQFF
TRBV28	TRBJ2-2	NA	TRBD1	TGTGCCAGCAGATCCCCAGGGGGACCCGGGGAGCTGTTTTTT	CASRSPGGPGELFF
TRBV7-2	TRBJ2-7	NA	TRBD2	TGTGCCAGCAGCTTAGACCTAGCGGGACTACCGTACGAGCAGTACTTC	CASSLDLAGLPYEQYF
TRBV9	TRBJ2-7	NA	NA	TGTGCCAGCAGCGTAGCGGGAGTCAGCTCCTACGAGCAGTACTTC	CASSVAGVSSYEQYF
TRBV5-1	TRBJ2-1	NA	TRBD1	TGCGCCAGCAGCTTGTCGACAGGGTCCTACAATGAGCAGTTCTTC	CASSLSTGSYNEQFF
TRBV11-1	TRBJ2-5	NA	NA	TGTGCCAGCAGCTTATGGGGACGGGGGGCAGAGACCCAGTACTTC	CASSLWGRGAETQYF
TRBV5-6	TRBJ2-2	NA	NA	TGTGCCAGCAGCACCGGGACTCTCACCGGGGAGCTGTTTTTT	CASSTGTLTGELFF
TRBV5-4	TRBJ2-1	NA	TRBD2	TGTGCCAGCAGCTCACCGGGACTAGCGGGAAGTGAGCAGTTCTTC	CASSSPGLAGSEQFF
TRBV24-1	TRBJ2-3	NA	TRBD2	TGTGCCACCAGTGATCCCGCAGAGCGGGAGGGCCGGGCGCAGTATTTT	CATSDPAEREGRAQYF
TRBV28	TRBJ2-7	NA	NA	TGTGCCAGCAGCCCCCCCCAAGTCCGCACCCGGACTTCCGGCTACGAGCAGTACTTC	CASSPPQVRTRTSGYEQYF
TRBV6-6	TRBJ2-5	NA	NA	TGTGCCAGCCTTTCCGGGGTACCGAGGGCCCAGTACTTC	CASLSGVPRAQYF
TRBV20-1	TRBJ2-3	NA	TRBD1	TGCAGTGCTAGTGGGGGAAAAGGGACAGGGGGCGGAGATACGCAGTATTTT	CSASGGKGTGGGDTQYF
TRBV20-1	TRBJ2-3	NA	TRBD2	TGCAGTGCTAGTGTCCCAGCGGGAGAACCAGATACGCAGTATTTT	CSASVPAGEPDTQYF
TRBV10-3	TRBJ2-1	NA	NA	TGTGCCATCAGTGAGTCTTCGGGCTCCTACAATGAGCAGTTCTTC	CAISESSGSYNEQFF
TRBV28	TRBJ1-4	once	TRBD1	TGTGCCAGCAGTTTATCCAGACAGGGGGAAAAACTGTTTTTT	CASSLSRQGEKLFF
TRBV28	TRBJ2-5	once	TRBD2	TGTGCCAGCCGCACCCCGCGGGAGGGCCGGGAGACCCAGTACTTC	CASRTPREGRETQYF
TRBV3-1/TRBV3-2	TRBJ2-3	NA	NA	TGTGCCAGCAGCCAAGATCCCCTTAGCACAGATACGCAGTATTTT	CASSQDPLSTDTQYF
TRBV5-1	TRBJ2-6	NA	NA	TGCGCCAGCAGGTCTATCTCTGGGGCCAACGTCCTGACTTTC	CASRSISGANVLTF
TRBV6-1	TRBJ2-5	once	NA	TGTGCCAGCAGTGAAACCCCAGGGGGGCGAGAGACCCAGTACTTC	CASSETPGGRETQYF
TRBV7-8	TRBJ2-1	NA	TRBD2	TGTGCCAGCAGCTTAGCGCCAACTAGCGGTTCTTCCTACAATGAGCAGTTCTTC	CASSLAPTSGSSYNEQFF
TRBV7-2	TRBJ2-1	NA	NA	TGTGCCAGCAGCTTAGTTTCGGGCGGGGTCAGCTCCTACAATGAGCAGTTCTTC	CASSLVSGGVSSYNEQFF
TRBV29-1	TRBJ2-4	NA	NA	TGCAGCGTTGATTCAGGGATCCAAAACATTCAGTACTTC	CSVDSGIQNIQYF
TRBV19	TRBJ2-1	NA	NA	TGTGCCAGTAGAGCGAGTGAAGGGGTGGCAAGGTTCTTC	CASRASEGVARFF
TRBV6-5	TRBJ2-7	NA	NA	TGTGCCAGCAGTTACGACGGGGGATACGAGCAGTACTTC	CASSYDGGYEQYF
TRBV6-5	TRBJ2-3	once	NA	TGTGCCAGCAGGGGACAAACAACTAGCACAGATACGCAGTATTTT	CASRGQTTSTDTQYF
TRBV6-5	TRBJ1-1	NA	TRBD1	TGTGCCAGCAGTAATTATAAAGGGACAGGGGTAGCTTTCTTT	CASSNYKGTGVAFF
TRBV24-1	TRBJ2-3	NA	TRBD2	TGTGCCACCAGTGATCCCCGCGGTGGACTAGCGGGAGGGACAGATACGCAGTATTTT	CATSDPRGGLAGGTDTQYF
TRBV27	TRBJ1-4	NA	NA	TGTGCCAGCAGTTTAACGAGGGAAGGTGAAAAACTGTTTTTT	CASSLTREGEKLFF
TRBV7-9	TRBJ1-3	NA	TRBD1	TGTGCCAGCAGCCGACCGACAGGGTTAAACACCATATATTTT	CASSRPTGLNTIYF
TRBV28	TRBJ2-1	NA	NA	TGTGCCAGCTCGGATCGGGTTAGCTCCTACAATGAGCAGTTCTTC	CASSDRVSSYNEQFF
TRBV7-9	TRBJ2-5	few	NA	TGTGCCAGCAGCTTAGGTCGAGGGGGCCAAGAGACCCAGTACTTC	CASSLGRGGQETQYF
TRBV3-1/TRBV3-2	TRBJ2-5	NA	TRBD2	TGTGCCAGCAGCCGGGACTATACGTACCAAGAGACCCAGTACTTC	CASSRDYTYQETQYF
TRBV18	TRBJ2-1	NA	NA	TGTGCCAGCTCACCCCAGGCGGGCTCCTACAATGAGCAGTTCTTC	CASSPQAGSYNEQFF
TRBV27	TRBJ1-1	NA	NA	TGTGCCAGCAGACAGTCGACAGGGAACACTGAAGCTTTCTTT	CASRQSTGNTEAFF
TRBV9	TRBJ2-5	NA	TRBD2	TGTGCCAGCAGCAATCTAGCGGGGCCACAAGAGACCCAGTACTTC	CASSNLAGPQETQYF
TRBV6-6	TRBJ1-1	NA	NA	TGTGCCAGCAGTTTACGACAGCCCATGAACACTGAAGCTTTCTTT	CASSLRQPMNTEAFF
TRBV29-1	TRBJ2-3	NA	TRBD2	TGCAGCGTAGATTCCACCCTAGCGGGAGCGATAGATACGCAGTATTTT	CSVDSTLAGAIDTQYF
TRBV5-4	TRBJ1-1	NA	TRBD1	TGTGCCAGCAGCTTGGACAGGGGACGGGGCACTGAAGCTTTCTTT	CASSLDRGRGTEAFF
TRBV24-1	TRBJ2-5	few	TRBD1	TGTGCCACCAGTAACCCCACAGGGGGCGTAGGAGAGACCCAGTACTTC	CATSNPTGGVGETQYF
TRBV25-1	TRBJ2-7	NA	NA	TGTGCCAGCAGTAGACAGGATGGTAGTCTCAACGAGCAGTACTTC	CASSRQDGSLNEQYF
TRBV4-1	TRBJ2-1	NA	TRBD2	TGCGCCAGCAGCCTAATGACCGGGACTAGCTCTCTTGAGCAGTTCTTC	CASSLMTGTSSLEQFF
TRBV15	TRBJ1-5	few	NA	TGTGCCACCAGCAGGTCAGGGGCGGATCAGCCCCAGCATTTT	CATSRSGADQPQHF
TRBV6-2/TRBV6-3	TRBJ2-5	NA	NA	TGTGCCAGCAGTTACTTTAGTCAAGAGACCCAGTACTTC	CASSYFSQETQYF
TRBV2	TRBJ2-7	NA	NA	TGTGCCAGCAGTGACAGTTTTTTTAACTCCTACGAGCAGTACTTC	CASSDSFFNSYEQYF
TRBV7-2	TRBJ2-5	NA	NA	TGTGCCAGCAGCTCTCGACAGGGGAGGGAAGAGACCCAGTACTTC	CASSSRQGREETQYF
TRBV28	TRBJ2-5	NA	TRBD1	TGTGCCATCCGGGACAGGGGTTTAGAGACCCAGTACTTC	CAIRDRGLETQYF
TRBV5-4	TRBJ2-3	NA	NA	TGTGCCAGCAGGGGGGACATTAGCACAGATACGCAGTATTTT	CASRGDISTDTQYF
TRBV18	TRBJ2-3	NA	NA	TGTGCCAGCTCACCGCCGAGCAGGAGCACAGATACGCAGTATTTT	CASSPPSRSTDTQYF
TRBV19	TRBJ1-5	NA	NA	TGTGCCAGTAGTCCCCGGGACACCAATCAGCCCCAGCATTTT	CASSPRDTNQPQHF
TRBV28	TRBJ2-2	few	NA	TGTGCCAGCATCACTACCGCGTCCCTCTCCGGGGAGCTGTTTTTT	CASITTASLSGELFF
TRBV5-1	TRBJ2-5	NA	TRBD1	TGCGCCAGCAGCTTAAACCCTGGGACAGGGCAAGAGACCCAGTACTTC	CASSLNPGTGQETQYF
TRBV5-1	TRBJ2-2	NA	TRBD1	TGCGCCAGCAGCTTGGAGACAGGGCTGAACACCGGGGAGCTGTTTTTT	CASSLETGLNTGELFF
TRBV6-6	TRBJ2-1	NA	NA	TGTGCCAGCAGGGTGGTAGGGAGGAGGGGCCATGAGCAGTTCTTC	CASRVVGRRGHEQFF
TRBV18	TRBJ2-1	once	NA	TGTGCCAGCTCACAACTAGTGGTAGATGAGCAGTTCTTC	CASSQLVVDEQFF
TRBV5-4	TRBJ2-7	NA	NA	TGTGCCAGCAGCTTGCCGGACCTTCGGGAAGAGCAGTACTTC	CASSLPDLREEQYF
TRBV5-1	TRBJ2-7	NA	NA	TGCGCCAGCAGCTTAGCCCACGAAGAGCAGTACTTC	CASSLAHEEQYF